The clone carrying this T cell receptor beta chain was detected many times. Its target is not known. The library was built from about 370 ng RNA with molecular barcoded adaptors for alpha/delta and beta/gamma chains. MiXCR was run by TCRdb on the reads, yielding one entry per CDR3 protein. The sample lists some 43,000 distinct CDR3 sequences; 13% were seen once. The data were taken from a study of read filtering for tumor transcriptome and immune sequencing. In the study overall: By R-ISS, stages I, II and III held about 8, 15 and 7 patients. Findings of the study overall: Sorted CD138-negative bone marrow cells were not purified T cells. RNA-seq captured clonotypes less deeply and reliably than IR-seq.

Germline CDR1 and CDR2: SGHNT and YYREEE (reference sequence). V lost 3 bases and J lost 5; bases outside the gene matches: 3. This CDR3 is 13 amino acids long. This sequence joins TRBV5-4 and TRBJ2-5; TRBD1 agrees at 8 bases. The TCR sequence derives from a donor older than 35 with multiple myeloma. The sample comprised a population of CD138-negative cells sorted from bone marrow. The CDR3 reads CASSWTGWETQYF. CDR3 bases: TGTGCCAGCAGCTGGACAGGGTGGGAGACCCAGTACTTC.